The 16 T cell receptor beta chains in this list originate from one sample, sequenced in a study of OX40 agonist ivuxolimab in advanced cancers. Libraries were prepared by immunoSEQ multiplex PCR; TCRdb keeps only in-frame clonotypes and omits some of them. In the table there are about 55,000 clones, 88% of which are singletons. The sample was CD4+ or CD8+ T cells sorted from blood, taken in a trial of the OX40 agonist ivuxolimab. All receptors come from an adult with an advanced solid tumor such as melanoma, head and neck, liver or kidney cancer.

This clone appeared once. V gene TRBV29-1 combines with J gene TRBJ2-1, with 11 bases identical to TRBD2. The CDR3 contains 14 residues. The trim removed 6 bases at V and 7 bases at J, leaving 8 bases unmatched. CDR1 SQVTM and CDR2 ANQGSEA come from the germline V gene. CDR3 loop: CSVPGLADLNEQFF. Here the CDR3 DNA reads TGCAGCGTGCCGGGACTAGCGGACCTTAATGAGCAGTTCTTC.

In this sample, this clone turned up a few times. The CDR3 region has the DNA TGTGCCAGCAGCTTAGCTAGCGGGATCTGGGAGCAGTACTTC. It specifies CASSLASGIWEQYF. This chain uses TRBV7-9 with TRBJ2-7, with 8 bases that match TRBD2. This CDR3 is built from 14 residues. Losses at the gene ends were 0 bases for V and 7 bases for J; bases not matched to a gene: 5. Germline-derived CDR1 and CDR2 are SEHNR and FQNEAQ (reference sequence).

This clone appeared a few times. This chain links TRBV5-1 with TRBJ2-3; D assignment may be TRBD1 or TRBD2 (5 bases each). Germline V gives CDR1 SGHRS, CDR2 YFSETQ. Trimming took off 2 bases at V and 6 bases at J, with 13 bases between the two ends. The CDR3 has 14 residues. CDR3 residues: CASSLLGTGDTQYF. For the CDR3, the DNA is TGCGCCAGCAGCTTACTAGGGACGGGGGATACGCAGTATTTT.

This clone came up a few times. The chain couples TRBV4-2 to TRBJ2-7; 13 bases fit TRBD2. With 4 bases clipped from V and 0 bases from J, the junction kept 3 bases outside the gene matches. The CDR3 is made up of 16 amino acids. Germline CDR1 and CDR2: LGHNA and YNFKEQ. CDR3 in DNA: TGTGCCAGCAGCCCGGGACTAGCGGGAAACTCCTACGAGCAGTACTTC. Protein: CASSPGLAGNSYEQYF.

The chain carries TRBV29-1 and TRBJ2-3; 7 positions match TRBD2. Germline CDR1 and CDR2: SQVTM and ANQGSEA. With 8 bases clipped from V and 0 bases from J, the junction kept 8 bases outside the gene matches. The CDR3 has 14 amino acids. The CDR3 loop is CSLSTSSSTDTQYF. In nucleotides, the CDR3 is TGCAGCCTTTCGACTAGCTCTAGCACAGATACGCAGTATTTT.

This clone is categorized as medium-sized. The V gene is TRBV5-1, the J gene TRBJ1-1; D unclear. Germline-derived CDR1 and CDR2 are SGHRS and YFSETQ. This CDR3 has 14 amino acids. Trimming stripped 0 bases from V and 4 bases from J, with 10 bases between. CDR3 amino acids: CASSLVGVATEAFF. CDR3 DNA: TGCGCCAGCAGCTTGGTAGGAGTAGCCACTGAAGCTTTCTTT.

The gene calls are TRBV6-1 and TRBJ1-6; D ambiguous. Germline V gene sequence: CDR1 MNHNS, CDR2 SASEGT. V was shortened by 3 bases and J by 7 bases, with 7 bases between the two germline ends. The CDR3 has 13 amino acids. The CDR3 DNA reads as TGTGCCAGCAGTGACTTGGTGAATTCACCCCTCCACTTT. Amino acids: CASSDLVNSPLHF.

The chain employs TRBV27 and TRBJ1-6; a weak D match, TRBD1 (5 bases). The CDR3 spans 14 residues. From germline, CDR1 is MNHEY and CDR2 SMNVEV (reference sequence). Trimming removed 3 bases at V and 7 bases at J, with 10 bases between. This CDR3 reads CASSLGGTNSPLHF. CDR3 nucleotides: TGTGCCAGCAGTTTGGGGGGGACGAATTCACCCCTCCACTTT.

This chain links TRBV10-1 with TRBJ2-1, with 12 bases fitting TRBD2. Trimming took 5 bases from V and 6 from J; bases not matched to a gene: 2. Germline lookup yields CDR1 WNHNN and CDR2 SYGVQD (reference sequence). This CDR3 region has 14 residues. CDR3 residues: CASSPSGRANEQFF. CDR3 nucleotides: TGCGCCAGCAGTCCTAGCGGGAGGGCCAATGAGCAGTTCTTC.

The chain is built from TRBV27 and TRBJ2-3; D unresolved. Between the trimmed V and J ends, which lost 7 bases and 5 bases, there was a span of 22 bases. This CDR3 is 16 amino acids long. Germline V gene lookup returns CDR1 MNHEY and CDR2 SMNVEV (reference sequence). CDR3 loop: CASTLYRPRGGDTQYF. DNA of the CDR3: TGTGCCAGCACCCTATACCGACCCCGAGGTGGAGATACGCAGTATTTT.

The rearrangement joins TRBV15 to TRBJ2-2, with D hard to call. The germline V and J ends were trimmed by 0 bases and 10 bases, with 12 bases remaining between them. Looked up from germline, CDR1 is LNHNV and CDR2 is YYDKDF (reference sequence). CDR3 size: 14 residues. The CDR3 region has the DNA TGTGCCACCAGCAGAGATGGGCTAGGTACGGAGCTGTTTTTT. Amino acids: CATSRDGLGTELFF.

The V gene is TRBV6-1, the J gene TRBJ1-5; D is ambiguous. The V and J ends lost 2 bases and 0 bases respectively, with 8 bases between them. This CDR3 contains 15 residues. Germline V gene sequence: CDR1 MNHNS, CDR2 SASEGT. CDR3: CASSEQDNSNQPQHF. The CDR3 DNA reads as TGTGCCAGCAGTGAACAGGATAATAGCAATCAGCCCCAGCATTTT.

The rearrangement uses TRBV29-1 and TRBJ2-1; 10 positions match TRBD2. There are 15 residues in the CDR3. V lost 5 bases to trimming and J lost 0 bases; unmatched junction nucleotides: 4. Germline CDR1 reads SQVTM; CDR2 reads ANQGSEA. The CDR3 DNA reads as TGCAGCGTTTCCGGACTAGCGGCCTCCTACAATGAGCAGTTCTTC. Translated, it gives CSVSGLAASYNEQFF.

The chain recombines TRBV6-1 with TRBJ1-5; D may be TRBD1 (5 bases). Germline lookup yields CDR1 MNHNS and CDR2 SASEGT. V shed 8 bases and J shed 5 bases, with 16 bases lying between them. The CDR3 contains 14 residues. The CDR3 region is CASSASGGYQPQHF. The DNA for the CDR3 is TGTGCCAGCTCGGCTTCGGGGGGATATCAGCCCCAGCATTTT.

The rearrangement joins TRBV9 to TRBJ2-5; D is perhaps TRBD1 or TRBD2 (5 bases each). Between the trimmed V and J ends, which lost 0 bases and 4 bases, there was a span of 13 bases. This CDR3 comprises 15 residues. In germline, CDR1 is SGDLS, CDR2 YYNGEE. CDR3 nucleotide sequence: TGTGCCAGCAGCGTAGCTGAGGGGATTTCAGAGACCCAGTACTTC. Its protein is CASSVAEGISETQYF.

The gene calls are TRBV14 and TRBJ2-3, with D perhaps matching TRBD1 or TRBD2 (5 bases each). Trimming left V 4 bases short and J 0 bases short, with 14 bases between. This CDR3 region has 16 residues. CDR1 SGHDN and CDR2 FVKESK come from the germline V gene. The chain's CDR3 is CASSRLRGPSTDTQYF. The DNA for the CDR3 is TGTGCCAGCAGCCGCCTTCGGGGACCAAGCACAGATACGCAGTATTTT. The full variable domain, with the rest looked up from reference TRBV14 and TRBJ2-3, is EAGVTQFPSHSVIEKGQTVTLRCDPISGHDNLYWYRRVMGKEIKFLLHFVKESKQDESGMPNNRFLAERTGGTYSTLKVQPAELEDSGVYFCASSRLRGPSTDTQYFGPGTRLTVL.